Included here is one T cell receptor beta chain sequence, with context. Antigen unknown. Eight reactions per sample, run separately, yielded cDNA. Each UMI harboured a 6-nucleotide sample barcode and was appended via template switching. TCRdb reprocessed the 5' RACE reads and reports one entry per CDR3 protein, with no DNA. There are around 380,000 distinct CDR3 sequences in the sample, with approximately 2.3% held by the top ten. This entry comes from a study of monozygotic twins with inflammatory bowel disease. Study-wide findings and caveats: No repertoire similarity difference was seen between concordant and discordant twins; power was possibly limited. Twins with IBD were found to have lower TCRbeta diversity (inverse Simpson) than healthy co-twins.

The CDR3 runs to 15 residues. Germline V gene data show CDR1 as LNHDA and CDR2 as SQIVND (reference sequence). Material for sequencing was blood. The clonotype originates from a human donor with ulcerative colitis or Crohn's disease, or a healthy co-twin of an affected twin (not recorded which). V is TRBV19 and J is TRBJ1-2. The chain's CDR3 is CASSFRVEETHLSPF.